The present T cell receptor (beta chain) was sequenced within a study of blood T cell repertoires in COVID-19. The repertoire was sequenced with immunoSEQ multiplex PCR; TCRdb's copy has only in-frame clones and lacks some. The sample holds approximately 220,000 clones, about nine tenths seen once. CDR1 MNHEY and CDR2 SMNVEV come from the germline V gene (reference sequence). CDR3 length: 14 residues. Trimming shortened V by 3 bases and J by 4 bases, and 12 bases separated the two germline ends. The TCR comes from a man between 50 and 59 years old with acute or convalescent COVID-19. The sample taken for sequencing was peripheral blood. J is TRBJ1-2 and V is TRBV27, with unresolved D. DNA for the CDR3: TGTGCCAGCAGTTTCGCCGGTAGTGGCTATGGCTACACCTTC. The encoded protein is CASSFAGSGYGYTF.